The 32 T cell receptor beta chains given below trace back to one sample, sequenced in a study of blood T cell repertoires in COVID-19. The method was immunoSEQ multiplex PCR; TCRdb's version includes in-frame clones alone and lacks a portion of them. The table has 340,000 or so clones, around 82% seen once; the top ten hold 3%. The sequencing sample was made of peripheral blood. The receptors here all came from a man aged 25-40 years with active or convalescent COVID-19.

The chain carries TRBV5-4 and TRBJ1-2, with a weak D call TRBD1 (6 bases). The V gene lost 4 bases and the J gene lost 4 bases, with 14 bases spanning the gap. CDR3 length: 14 amino acids. Germline V gives CDR1 SGHNT, CDR2 YYREEE (reference sequence). CDR3 amino acids: CASSATGFGYGYTF. As DNA, the CDR3 is TGTGCCAGCAGCGCAACAGGGTTCGGCTATGGCTACACCTTC.

The chain combines TRBV7-9 with TRBJ1-2, with unresolved D. Germline V gene lookup returns CDR1 SEHNR and CDR2 FQNEAQ (reference sequence). CDR3 length: 14 residues. Trimming shortened V by 11 bases and J by 6 bases, and 22 bases separated the two germline ends. CDR3 bases: TGTGCCCTTCTCAGCGGCACTACAACCGATGGCTACACCTTC. Translation gives CALLSGTTTDGYTF.

This sequence joins TRBV3-1 (or the pseudogene TRBV3-2) and TRBJ1-1, with D perhaps matching TRBD1 (6 bases). Trimming left V 4 bases short and J 7 bases short, with 10 bases between. Germline V CDR1 and CDR2: LGHDT, YNNKEL (reference sequence). This CDR3 has 12 amino acids. The CDR3 loop reads CASSRDTIEAFF. The CDR3, as DNA: TGTGCCAGCAGCCGGGACACAATTGAAGCTTTCTTT.

The rearrangement links TRBV19 to TRBJ1-2, with TRBD1 matching 7 bases. With V trimmed by 5 bases and J by 4 bases, 13 bases remained unmatched. The CDR3 totals 16 residues. Looked up from germline, CDR1 is LNHDA and CDR2 is SQIVND (reference sequence). CDR3 in DNA: TGTGCCAGTAGTCCAGGGGACAGCTCCGGGAGCTATGGCTACACCTTC. Translated: CASSPGDSSGSYGYTF.

The chain has TRBV6-6 and TRBJ2-2; D is possibly TRBD1 (5 bases). V dropped 6 bases and J dropped 5 bases, with 16 bases sitting between them. From germline, CDR1 is MNHNY and CDR2 SVGAGI (reference sequence). This CDR3 spans 15 amino acids. The CDR3 spells CASSRAPRGTGELFF. DNA for the CDR3: TGTGCCAGCAGCCGGGCCCCTAGGGGAACCGGGGAGCTGTTTTTT.

The V gene is TRBV28, the J gene TRBJ1-5; a weak D match, TRBD1 (6 bases). The CDR3 is made up of 13 amino acids. Germline CDR1 and CDR2: MDHEN and SYDVKM. Trimming removed 10 bases at V and 5 bases at J, with 15 bases between. The CDR3 DNA reads as TGTGCCACCCTCCCCAGGGGCTATCAGCCCCAGCATTTT. It encodes CATLPRGYQPQHF.

The chain employs TRBV7-2 and TRBJ2-2; 9 positions agree with TRBD2. Germline V lookup: CDR1 SGHTA, CDR2 FQGNSA. CDR3 size: 17 residues. The V gene end was trimmed by 2 bases and the J gene end by 3 bases; junction bases not matched to a gene: 7. The CDR3 DNA sequence: TGTGCCAGCAGCTTAACGTCCGCGGGAGGGTACACCGGGGAGCTGTTTTTT. It codes for CASSLTSAGGYTGELFF.

The chain recombines TRBV7-2 with TRBJ1-5; D gene uncertain. CDR1 and CDR2 (germline): SGHTA, FQGNSA. CDR3 length equals 14 residues. V lost 0 bases to trimming and J lost 3 bases, with 6 bases between them. CDR3 nucleotide sequence: TGTGCCAGCAGCTTAGCACTCACCAATCAGCCCCAGCATTTT. It codes for CASSLALTNQPQHF.

J is TRBJ2-7 and V is TRBV27; 9 nucleotides line up with TRBD1. Germline CDR1 and CDR2: MNHEY and SMNVEV (reference sequence). J was trimmed by 6 bases and V by 5 bases; bases with no gene match: 5. The CDR3 contains 13 residues. The DNA of the CDR3 is TGTGCCAGCAGTGGACAGGGGCTAGCCGAGCAGTACTTC. Protein: CASSGQGLAEQYF.

V is TRBV5-4 and J is TRBJ2-1; no definite D call. Germline loops: CDR1 SGHNT, CDR2 YYREEE (reference sequence). The CDR3 runs to 15 residues. Between the trimmed V and J ends, which lost 2 bases and 0 bases, there was a span of 9 bases. This chain's CDR3 is CASSFPRSSYNEQFF. CDR3 bases: TGTGCCAGCAGCTTCCCACGTAGCTCCTACAATGAGCAGTTCTTC.

The rearrangement links TRBV11-3 to TRBJ2-3, with D possibly being TRBD2 (6 bases). The germline V gene encodes CDR1 SGHNT and CDR2 YENEEA. Trimming removed 2 bases at V and 2 bases at J, with 14 bases between. This CDR3 is 16 amino acids long. The CDR3: CASSLLLRLVTDTQYF. In nucleotides, the CDR3 is TGTGCCAGCAGCTTACTACTCAGACTAGTCACAGATACGCAGTATTTT.

The chain links TRBV5-1 to TRBJ1-2; D is perhaps TRBD1 (6 bases). V lost 0 bases to trimming and J lost 2 bases, with 11 bases between them. CDR3 length: 15 residues. Germline values: CDR1 SGHRS, CDR2 YFSETQ. The DNA of the CDR3 is TGCGCCAGCAGCTTGGACAGGGCTGGGAACTATGGCTACACCTTC. Protein product: CASSLDRAGNYGYTF. The variable domain in full, with the rest retrieved from reference TRBV5-1 and TRBJ1-2, is KAGVTQTPRYLIKTRGQQVTLSCSPISGHRSVSWYQQTPGQGLQFLFEYFSETQRNKGNFPGRFSGRQFSNSRSEMNVSTLELGDSALYLCASSLDRAGNYGYTFGSGTRLTVV.

The rearrangement joins TRBV28 to TRBJ2-1, with 13 bases lining up with TRBD2. CDR3 size: 16 residues. Per the germline V gene, CDR1 is MDHEN and CDR2 is SYDVKM. The V and J ends lost 1 base and 9 bases, in that order; junction bases with no gene match: 6. This chain's CDR3 is CASSLSWTSGRGEQFF. The CDR3 region has the DNA TGTGCCAGCAGTTTATCTTGGACTAGCGGGAGAGGTGAGCAGTTCTTC.

The rearrangement links TRBV7-8 to TRBJ2-1; 11 bases map to TRBD2. Germline CDR1 reads SGHVS; CDR2 reads FQNEAQ. The CDR3 totals 15 residues. The V segment lost 4 bases and the J segment 4 bases; nucleotides outside the gene matches: 3. The CDR3, as DNA: TGTGCCAGCAGCTCACTAGCGGGAGCGTACAATGAGCAGTTCTTC. Its translation: CASSSLAGAYNEQFF.

The V gene is TRBV28, the J gene TRBJ2-6, with TRBD1 identical over 7 bases. The CDR3 totals 19 residues. Germline CDR1 reads MDHEN; CDR2 reads SYDVKM. Trimming took 4 bases from V and 0 from J; bases not matched to a gene: 12. The CDR3 reads CASSSLRQGANSGANVLTF. Written as DNA, the CDR3 is TGTGCCAGCAGTTCCTTGAGACAGGGTGCTAACTCTGGGGCCAACGTCCTGACTTTC. The full variable domain, its missing parts supplied by reference TRBV28 and TRBJ2-6, is DVKVTQSSRYLVKRTGEKVFLECVQDMDHENMFWYRQDPGLGLRLIYFSYDVKMKEKGDIPEGYSVSREKKERFSLILESASTNQTSMYLCASSSLRQGANSGANVLTFGAGSRLTVL.

This clone is a singleton in its sample. V is TRBV19 and J is TRBJ1-6; TRBD1 agrees at 8 bases. Trimming removed 10 bases from V and 7 bases from J; junction bases left unmatched: 6. Germline loops: CDR1 LNHDA, CDR2 SQIVND (reference sequence). The CDR3 totals 13 residues. CDR3 sequence reads: CATGQGANSPLHF. CDR3 nucleotides: TGTGCCACCGGACAGGGCGCAAATTCACCCCTCCACTTT.

This sequence joins TRBV6-5 and TRBJ1-6; 10 nucleotides line up with TRBD1. Unmatched junction bases numbered 4, after V lost 5 bases and J lost 9 bases. The CDR3 totals 14 residues. Germline assignment: CDR1 MNHEY and CDR2 SVGAGI. The CDR3 bases are TGTGCCAGCAGTACCGGGACAGGGGTTTCACCCCTCCACTTT. Translation gives CASSTGTGVSPLHF.

J is TRBJ2-7 and V is TRBV7-3; possibly TRBD2 for D (6 bases). V lost 8 bases and J 3 bases, leaving 14 bases between the germline ends. This CDR3 comprises 13 residues. Germline V gene sequence: CDR1 SGHTA, CDR2 FQGTGA. CDR3: CASARDWNYEQYF. CDR3 nucleotides: TGTGCCAGCGCCCGGGACTGGAACTACGAGCAGTACTTC.

CDR3: CASSPALAGEQFF. Written as DNA, the CDR3 is TGTGCCAGCAGTCCTGCCTTAGCGGGAGAGCAGTTCTTC. This chain joins TRBV12-3 or TRBV12-4 and TRBJ2-1; 8 bases are a match to TRBD2. V lost 5 bases, J lost 10 bases, and 7 bases stayed unmatched. The CDR3 length is 13 residues.

The gene calls are TRBV2 and TRBJ2-2, with 10 bases matching TRBD1. CDR3 size: 14 residues. The germline V gene encodes CDR1 SNHLY and CDR2 FYNNEI. Losses at the gene ends were 6 bases for V and 9 bases for J; bases not matched to a gene: 7. The CDR3 protein is CASRHRDRGRELFF. The CDR3 DNA reads as TGTGCCAGCAGGCACCGGGACAGGGGCCGGGAGCTGTTTTTT.

This clone was counted a few times. The chain uses TRBV27 and TRBJ1-2; 7 bases line up with TRBD1. The trim removed 5 bases at V and 4 bases at J, leaving 4 bases unmatched. CDR1 and CDR2 (germline): MNHEY, SMNVEV (reference sequence). The CDR3 runs to 13 residues. CDR3 sequence reads: CASSNRGSYGYTF. The DNA of the CDR3 is TGTGCCAGCAGTAACAGGGGTTCCTATGGCTACACCTTC.

Points on this clone: Other DNA sequences within the sample encode an identical CDR3. The genes are TRBV12-3 or TRBV12-4 and TRBJ2-2, with D possibly being TRBD1 (6 bases). CDR3 length: 12 amino acids. The germline V and J ends were trimmed by 7 bases and 5 bases, with 8 bases remaining between them. CDR3: CASNTGTGELFF. CDR3 bases: TGTGCCAGCAACACAGGGACCGGGGAGCTGTTTTTT.

Details on this clone: One end of the junction is discordant with germline, which a read error may explain. This chain's CDR3 is CASSLGGGGFMNTEAFF. The CDR3 nucleotides are TGTGCCAGCAGCCTAGGGGGCGGGGGATTCATGAACACTGAAGCTTTCTTT. V and J are TRBV13 and TRBJ1-1, with 7 bases that match TRBD1. This CDR3 contains 17 residues. CDR1 and CDR2 (germline): PRHDT, FYEKMQ (reference sequence).

The gene calls are TRBV4-2 and TRBJ1-2; D might be TRBD1 (6 bases). Trimming took off 0 bases at V and 0 bases at J, with 17 bases between the two ends. The CDR3 has 18 amino acids. From germline, CDR1 is LGHNA and CDR2 YNFKEQ. CDR3 sequence: CASSQDLIGGAANYGYTF. The CDR3 nucleotides are TGTGCCAGCAGCCAAGATCTTATAGGGGGGGCAGCTAACTATGGCTACACCTTC.

This clone has only one observation. The V gene is TRBV14, the J gene TRBJ1-4; TRBD1 is a possible D gene (5 bases). The CDR3 covers 14 residues. Trimming left V 6 bases short and J 6 bases short, with 14 bases between. CDR1 and CDR2 (germline): SGHDN, FVKESK. DNA for the CDR3: TGTGCCAGCAGAGCGCAGGGCGTGGATGAAAAACTGTTTTTT. Amino acid sequence: CASRAQGVDEKLFF.

This clone has just one count. V is TRBV28 and J is TRBJ1-5; possible D gene TRBD1, 6 bases. In germline, CDR1 is MDHEN, CDR2 SYDVKM. The V end lost 6 bases, the J end lost 16 bases, and 19 bases lay between the germline ends. The CDR3 covers 12 residues. Here the CDR3 DNA reads TGTGCCAGCAGCCCGAAGGGGGGGGGTGAACATTTT. Its protein is CASSPKGGGEHF.

The chain employs TRBV5-8 and TRBJ2-3; 8 nucleotides line up with TRBD2. This CDR3 comprises 17 residues. Germline lookup yields CDR1 SGHTS and CDR2 YDEGEE. V lost 1 base and J lost 2; bases outside the gene matches: 9. CDR3 DNA: TGTGCCAGCAGCTTGCGGACTAGCTCGTTGGTCACAGATACGCAGTATTTT. Encoded protein: CASSLRTSSLVTDTQYF.

The count of this clone is one. The chain recombines TRBV19 with TRBJ2-7; 8 nucleotides match TRBD2. The trim removed 3 bases at V and 3 bases at J, leaving 4 bases unmatched. This CDR3 is built from 14 residues. Germline values: CDR1 LNHDA, CDR2 SQIVND (reference sequence). CDR3 sequence reads: CASSILAGNYEQYF. The CDR3 nucleotides read TGTGCCAGTAGTATTTTAGCGGGGAACTACGAGCAGTACTTC.

CDR3 region: CASSPPRTELFF. The CDR3 DNA sequence: TGTGCCAGCAGTCCCCCCCGGACAGAGCTGTTTTTT. The chain recombines TRBV28 with TRBJ1-4; TRBD1 is a possible D gene (6 bases). Looked up from germline, CDR1 is MDHEN and CDR2 is SYDVKM. The CDR3 totals 12 residues. Trimming left V 5 bases short and J 14 bases short, with 15 bases between.

J is TRBJ1-2 and V is TRBV7-3; 9 nucleotides agree with TRBD1. V lost 2 bases, J lost 1 base, and 11 bases stayed unmatched. CDR1 SGHTA and CDR2 FQGTGA come from the germline V gene. This CDR3 region has 18 residues. The CDR3 nucleotides read TGTGCCAGCAGCTTAGGCCCACCGGGACAGGGACTTAACTATGGCTACACCTTC. Its protein is CASSLGPPGQGLNYGYTF. The variable domain in full, completed from reference TRBV7-3 and TRBJ1-2, reads GAGVSQTPSNKVTEKGKYVELRCDPISGHTALYWYRQSLGQGPEFLIYFQGTGAADDSGLPNDRFFAVRPEGSVSTLKIQRTERGDSAVYLCASSLGPPGQGLNYGYTFGSGTRLTVV.

The rearrangement joins TRBV2 to TRBJ1-1; 8 bases line up with TRBD1. CDR3 length: 14 amino acids. The V and J ends lost 6 bases and 4 bases, in that order; junction bases with no gene match: 7. The germline CDR1 and CDR2 sequences are SNHLY and FYNNEI. The CDR3 loop reads CASRVTGGSTEAFF. The CDR3 DNA reads TGTGCCAGCAGGGTAACAGGGGGGAGCACTGAAGCTTTCTTT.

The V and J genes are TRBV4-1 and TRBJ2-5; TRBD2 aligns across 12 bases. CDR1 is MGHRA, CDR2 YSYEKL, per germline. The CDR3 is 16 residues long. V gave up 0 bases and J gave up 5 bases; unmatched junction bases: 4. The CDR3 nucleotides are TGCGCCAGCAGCCAAGACCCTAGCGGGGGGGTGGAGACCCAGTACTTC. Translation: CASSQDPSGGVETQYF.